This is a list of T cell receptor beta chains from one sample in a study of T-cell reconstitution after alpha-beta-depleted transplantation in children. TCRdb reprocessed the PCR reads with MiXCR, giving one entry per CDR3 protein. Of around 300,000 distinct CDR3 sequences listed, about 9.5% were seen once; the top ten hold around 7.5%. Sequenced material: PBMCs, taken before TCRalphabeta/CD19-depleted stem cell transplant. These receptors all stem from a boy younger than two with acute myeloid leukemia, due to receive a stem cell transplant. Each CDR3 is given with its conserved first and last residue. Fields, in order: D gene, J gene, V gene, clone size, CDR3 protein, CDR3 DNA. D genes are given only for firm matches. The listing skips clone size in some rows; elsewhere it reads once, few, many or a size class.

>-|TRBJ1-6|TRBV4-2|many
CASSQDTRNSPLHF
TGTGCCAGCAGCCAAGATACAAGGAATTCACCCCTCCACTTT
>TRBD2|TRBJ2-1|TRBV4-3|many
CASSLAPGGAFYNEQFF
TGCGCCAGCAGCCTCGCGCCGGGAGGAGCCTTTTACAATGAGCAGTTCTTC
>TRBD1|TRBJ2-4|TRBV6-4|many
CATGQGNIQYF
TGTGCCACCGGACAGGGGAACATTCAGTACTTC
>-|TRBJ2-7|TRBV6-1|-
CASGWGHLYEQYF
TGTGCCAGTGGCTGGGGACACCTCTACGAGCAGTACTTC
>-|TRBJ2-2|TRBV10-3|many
CAIRRGVNTGELFF
TGTGCCATCAGGAGAGGGGTTAACACCGGGGAGCTGTTTTTT
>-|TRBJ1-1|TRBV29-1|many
CSVVWSGSNTEAFF
TGCAGCGTTGTTTGGTCAGGGTCAAACACTGAAGCTTTCTTT
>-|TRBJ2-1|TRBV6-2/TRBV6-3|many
CASSYERYNEQFF
TGTGCCAGCAGTTACGAAAGGTACAATGAGCAGTTCTTC
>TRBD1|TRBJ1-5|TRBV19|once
CASSILGTVANQPQHF
TGTGCCAGTAGTATTCTGGGGACAGTCGCTAATCAGCCCCAGCATTTT
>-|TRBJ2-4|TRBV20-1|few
CSAIFGRLAKNIQYF
TGCAGTGCTATATTTGGACGGCTAGCCAAAAACATTCAGTACTTC
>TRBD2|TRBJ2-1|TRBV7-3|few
CASSLGGGPGYNEQFF
TGTGCCAGCAGCTTAGGGGGAGGGCCGGGATACAATGAGCAGTTCTTC
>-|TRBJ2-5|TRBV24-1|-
CATSGLEAGSISKETQYF
TGTGCCACCAGTGGCCTGGAGGCAGGGTCCATATCTAAAGAGACCCAGTACTTC
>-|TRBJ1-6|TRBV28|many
CASRPYRALNNSPLHF
TGTGCCAGCAGGCCGTACAGGGCCCTTAATAATTCACCCCTCCACTTT
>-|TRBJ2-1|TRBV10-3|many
CAINPGGDEQFF
TGTGCCATCAACCCGGGGGGCGATGAGCAGTTCTTC
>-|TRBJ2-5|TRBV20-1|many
CSARGGAKEETQYF
TGCAGTGCTAGAGGGGGCGCAAAGGAAGAGACCCAGTACTTC
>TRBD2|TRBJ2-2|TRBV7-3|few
CASSLTSGLAVTGELFF
TGTGCCAGCAGCCTTACTTCGGGACTAGCGGTCACCGGGGAGCTGTTTTTT
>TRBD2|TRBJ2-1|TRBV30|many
CAWTRGVSYNEQFF
TGTGCCTGGACTCGGGGGGTGTCCTACAATGAGCAGTTCTTC
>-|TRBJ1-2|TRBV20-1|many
CSARDSPLGHSVRYTF
TGCAGTGCTAGAGATTCCCCTTTGGGACACAGTGTACGCTACACCTTC
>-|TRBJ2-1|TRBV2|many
CASSRSELQQFF
TGTGCCAGCAGTAGGTCAGAGTTACAGCAGTTCTTC
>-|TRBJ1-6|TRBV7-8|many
CASSQDGYNSPLHF
TGTGCCAGCAGCCAAGACGGATATAATTCACCCCTCCACTTT
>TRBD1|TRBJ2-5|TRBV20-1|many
CSPRPTGVETQYF
TGCAGTCCCAGGCCGACAGGGGTAGAGACCCAGTACTTC
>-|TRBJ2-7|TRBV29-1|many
CSVEDRVRGYEQYF
TGCAGCGTTGAAGATCGGGTCAGGGGTTACGAGCAGTACTTC
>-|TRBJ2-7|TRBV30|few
CAWSDTYEQYF
TGTGCCTGGAGTGACACCTACGAGCAGTACTTC
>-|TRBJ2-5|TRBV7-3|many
CASSLKGFGETQYF
TGTGCCAGCAGCTTAAAGGGCTTTGGGGAGACCCAGTACTTC
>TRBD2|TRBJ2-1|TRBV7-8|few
CASSSQREGNNEQFF
TGTGCCAGCAGCTCCCAGCGGGAGGGCAACAATGAGCAGTTCTTC
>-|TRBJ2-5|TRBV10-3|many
CAISESDSKETQYF
TGTGCCATCAGTGAGTCGGACAGCAAAGAGACCCAGTACTTC